The 30 T cell receptor beta chains below all came from one sample that was sequenced in a study of T cells in Graves' hyperthyroidism and ophthalmopathy. Amplified TCR beta CDR3 regions derived from RNA transcripts. TCR CDR3 regions were first amplified by RT-PCR with HTBI primers. TCRdb redid the calling of the multiplex PCR reads with MiXCR, one entry per CDR3 protein. Among roughly 550,000 distinct CDR3 sequences listed, more than 15% were seen once. Sequencing was carried out using blood. The receptors come from a woman in her twenties or thirties with Graves' ophthalmopathy.

This clonotype was picked up a small number of times. The CDR3 bases are TGCAGCTCGGCGGAGCGTGGGAACACTGAAGCTTTCTTT. This sequence encodes CSSAERGNTEAFF. The chain couples TRBV29-1 to TRBJ1-1; no clear D gene. This CDR3 contains 13 residues. The ends were cut back, 8 bases at V and 1 base at J, with 14 bases in the middle. Germline V gene lookup returns CDR1 SQVTM and CDR2 ANQGSEA.

Ten or more counts support this clonotype. The V gene is TRBV10-3, the J gene TRBJ2-7, with 14 positions matching TRBD2. CDR1 is ENHRY and CDR2 is SYGVKD in the germline V gene. The CDR3 totals 14 residues. J gave up 4 bases and V 4 bases, and 0 bases lay outside the gene matches. The CDR3 loop is CAISGTSGRYEQYF. CDR3 DNA sequence: TGTGCCATCAGTGGGACTAGCGGGAGGTACGAGCAGTACTTC.

With regard to this clonotype: A read error may produce the germline difference seen at one junction end. The V gene is TRBV5-1, the J gene TRBJ1-1; maybe TRBD1 (5 bases). CDR3 length: 13 residues. CDR1 is SGHRS and CDR2 is YFSETQ in the germline V gene. This CDR3 reads CASSQTENTEAFF. In nucleotides, the CDR3 is TGTGCCAGCAGCCAGACAGAGAACACTGAAGCTTTCTTT.

This clonotype was counted ten times or more. The chain uses TRBV4-1 and TRBJ2-7, with 7 bases aligning to TRBD1. The length of the CDR3 is 14 residues. V trimming: 4 bases; J trimming: 4 bases; junction bases outside the gene matches: 7. Germline V lookup: CDR1 MGHRA, CDR2 YSYEKL. The CDR3 DNA follows: TGCGCCAGCAGCCTCGGGGCGGACAGGTACGAGCAGTACTTC. This gives the protein CASSLGADRYEQYF.

CDR3 sequence: CASSLEWEEYYEQYF. As DNA, the CDR3 is TGTGCCAGCAGCTTGGAATGGGAGGAATACTACGAGCAGTACTTC. V is TRBV5-8 and J is TRBJ2-7; a weak D match, TRBD2 (6 bases). Trimming stripped 0 bases from V and 3 bases from J, with 13 bases between. This CDR3 spans 15 amino acids. Germline CDR1 reads SGHTS; CDR2 reads YDEGEE.

V usage is TRBV20-1 and J usage is TRBJ2-7; TRBD2 matches at 10 bases. The V gene's germline CDR1 is DFQATT and CDR2 SNEGSKA (reference sequence). This CDR3 has 12 residues. V lost 4 bases, J lost 5 bases, and 2 bases stayed unmatched. CDR3 region: CSAISGRDEQYF. In nucleotides, the CDR3 is TGCAGTGCTATAAGCGGGAGGGACGAGCAGTACTTC.

This clonotype was recorded at least ten times. The gene calls are TRBV3-1 and TRBJ2-3; perhaps D is TRBD1 or TRBD2 (5 bases each). V was shortened by 3 bases and J by 6 bases, with 10 bases between the two germline ends. The CDR3 consists of 13 residues. Looked up from germline, CDR1 is LGHDT and CDR2 is YNNKEL (reference sequence). CDR3 sequence (DNA): TGTGCCAGCAGCCAGGGACCTGTGGATACGCAGTATTTT. Encoded protein: CASSQGPVDTQYF.

This clonotype showed up many times. This chain links TRBV29-1 with TRBJ1-4; 7 positions agree with TRBD1. In germline, CDR1 is SQVTM, CDR2 ANQGSEA. This CDR3 comprises 13 residues. The J segment lost 7 bases and the V segment lost 7 bases, leaving 9 bases of the junction unmatched. CDR3 protein: CSAVEGAGEKLFF. The CDR3 coding sequence is TGCAGCGCCGTTGAGGGGGCGGGTGAAAAACTGTTTTTT. The full variable domain, with the rest looked up from reference TRBV29-1 and TRBJ1-4, is SAVISQKPSRDICQRGTSLTIQCQVDSQVTMMFWYRQQPGQSLTLIATANQGSEATYESGFVIDKFPISRPNLTFSTLTVSNMSPEDSSIYLCSAVEGAGEKLFFGSGTQLSVL.

The V gene is TRBV3-1, the J gene TRBJ2-3, with D maybe TRBD2 (6 bases). This CDR3 contains 16 residues. CDR1 is LGHDT and CDR2 is YNNKEL in the germline V gene (reference sequence). With 4 bases removed from V and 4 bases from J, the gap between germline ends came to 18 bases. CDR3 in amino acids: CASSPSFTGGADTQYF. In DNA form, the CDR3 reads TGTGCCAGCAGCCCCTCCTTCACAGGAGGGGCAGATACGCAGTATTTT.

In its sample, this clonotype was seen many times. The chain recombines TRBV5-1 with TRBJ1-5; D call uncertain. Germline CDR1 is SGHRS and CDR2 is YFSETQ. The length of the CDR3 is 13 residues. Trimming pared 0 bases from V and 7 bases from J, leaving 8 bases between. The CDR3 sequence: CASSLEGHQPQHF. In DNA form, the CDR3 reads TGCGCCAGCAGCTTGGAAGGGCACCAGCCCCAGCATTTT.

As for this clonotype: A read error may account for a junction end that differs from germline. The chain carries TRBV4-2 and TRBJ2-6, with a tentative D call TRBD1 (5 bases). This CDR3 comprises 17 residues. Germline CDR1 reads LGHNA; CDR2 reads YNFKEQ. CDR3 in amino acids: CVSSQAPQGAGANVLTF. Here the CDR3 DNA reads TGTGTCAGCAGCCAAGCCCCCCAGGGTGCTGGGGCCAACGTCCTGACTTTC.

The sample holds many counts of this clonotype. The V gene is TRBV30, the J gene TRBJ2-1, with D perhaps matching TRBD2 (5 bases). Germline V gene data show CDR1 as GTSNPN and CDR2 as SVGIG (reference sequence). The CDR3 is made up of 13 amino acids. V was shortened by 0 bases and J by 4 bases, with 7 bases between the two germline ends. In DNA form, the CDR3 reads TGTGCCTGGAGTGTACCGGGGTACAATGAGCAGTTCTTC. This gives the protein CAWSVPGYNEQFF.

This clonotype was picked up many times. This chain uses TRBV20-1 with TRBJ2-3, with unresolved D. From germline, CDR1 is DFQATT and CDR2 SNEGSKA (reference sequence). The CDR3 runs to 13 residues. The V end was cut by 3 bases, the J end by 5 bases, with 12 bases between. In DNA form, the CDR3 reads TGCAGTGCTAGGAATACTAAGGGAGATACGCAGTATTTT. It translates to CSARNTKGDTQYF.

For this clonotype: A much larger clone lies one base from this, so it may be a read error. The chain has TRBV11-2 and TRBJ1-1; no firm D call. This CDR3 contains 13 residues. The germline gives CDR1 SGHAT, CDR2 FQNNGV. CDR3 nucleotides: TGTGCCAACAGCCCGGACGGATCTGATGAAGCTTTCTTT. Protein product: CANSPDGSDEAFF.

On this clonotype: A much larger clone differs from this one at a single base, so this may be a read error. The CDR3 sequence is CAGSPNTDTQYF. The CDR3 DNA reads TGTGCCGGCAGCCCGAACACAGATACGCAGTATTTT. This rearrangement joins TRBV11-2 to TRBJ2-3, with D hard to call. Germline CDR1 and CDR2: SGHAT and FQNNGV. This CDR3 is 12 amino acids long.

This clonotype was found a few times. The rearrangement uses TRBV3-1 and TRBJ1-6; unclear D gene. CDR3 length: 16 residues. Per germline, CDR1 LGHDT and CDR2 YNNKEL (reference sequence). V lost 0 bases to trimming and J lost 0 bases, with 6 bases between them. The CDR3 region is CASSQEGSSYNSPLHF. In nucleotides, the CDR3 is TGTGCCAGCAGCCAAGAGGGGAGCTCCTATAATTCACCCCTCCACTTT.

The rearrangement joins TRBV6-5 to TRBJ2-7; a weak D match, TRBD1 (5 bases). The CDR3 length is 14 residues. Germline assignment: CDR1 MNHEY and CDR2 SVGAGI. Deletions cut 3 bases from V and 0 bases from J, with 9 bases between. CDR3 region: CASSYRQSSYEQYF. The CDR3 coding sequence is TGTGCCAGCAGTTATAGACAGAGCTCCTACGAGCAGTACTTC.

Of note for this clonotype: This may be a read error, as it is one base from a much larger clone. The chain is built from TRBV24-1 and TRBJ2-1; TRBD2 matches 11 bases. The tail of the sequence fits TRBJ2-7 better, so the J call may be wrong. CDR3 length equals 17 residues. CDR1 is KGHDR and CDR2 is SFDVKD in the germline V gene. As DNA, the CDR3 is TGTGCCACTAGCGGGAGGGCATCCGTAAACTCCTACAATGAGCAGTACTTC. This gives the protein CATSGRASVNSYNEQYF.

This clonotype was picked up one time. This chain connects TRBV6-9 to TRBJ2-5; D is perhaps TRBD1 (6 bases). Germline lookup yields CDR1 MNHGY and CDR2 SVAAGI. The CDR3 contains 17 residues. V was clipped by 4 bases and J by 5 bases, with 23 bases between them. DNA of the CDR3: TGTGCCAGCAGTTGCGCCGGAGCCGGACAGCCGACGGAGACCCAGTACTTC. Its translation: CASSCAGAGQPTETQYF.

This clonotype occurred a few times. The V and J genes are TRBV28 and TRBJ2-7; D unclear. Trimming took 3 bases from V and 6 from J, leaving 3 bases between them. Germline V gene lookup returns CDR1 MDHEN and CDR2 SYDVKM. This CDR3 is 10 amino acids long. CDR3 DNA sequence: TGTGCCAGCAGTTTGTCCGAGCAGTACTTC. Its translation is CASSLSEQYF.

Many counts were recorded for this clonotype. The chain carries TRBV7-2 and TRBJ2-5; D not certain. The CDR3 has 15 residues. V shed 1 base and J shed 2 bases, with 11 bases lying between them. Germline V gene data show CDR1 as SGHTA and CDR2 as FQGNSA. The CDR3 here is CASSLVTDPQETQYF. The CDR3 DNA is TGTGCCAGCAGCTTAGTTACGGACCCGCAAGAGACCCAGTACTTC.

As regards this clonotype: One end of the junction is discordant with germline, which a read error may explain. Here the CDR3 reads CASSEGDTVGETQYF. The CDR3 region has the DNA TGCGCCAGCAGTGAGGGTGACACGGTCGGGGAGACCCAGTACTTC. The chain links TRBV6-1 to TRBJ2-5; tentative D call: TRBD2 (5 bases). CDR3 length equals 15 residues. CDR1 is MNHNS, CDR2 SASEGT, per germline.

This clonotype was observed many times. The rearrangement links TRBV11-3 to TRBJ2-7; D is unresolved. V was pared by 4 bases and J by 5 bases, with 12 bases between. The germline V gene encodes CDR1 SGHNT and CDR2 YENEEA. This CDR3 has 13 amino acids. DNA of the CDR3: TGTGCCAGCAGCTCGACAAGAATCAACGAGCAGTACTTC. Protein sequence: CASSSTRINEQYF.

This clonotype occurred a few times. The chain employs TRBV20-1 and TRBJ2-5; 13 bases agree with TRBD2. Germline V gene lookup returns CDR1 DFQATT and CDR2 SNEGSKA (reference sequence). V shed 6 bases and J 4 bases; nucleotides not matched to a gene: 2. The CDR3 sequence is 13 residues long. The CDR3 loop reads CSARTSGRETQYF. Written as DNA, the CDR3 is TGCAGTGCAAGGACTAGCGGGAGAGAGACCCAGTACTTC.

This clonotype was counted ten times or more. V usage is TRBV6-2 or TRBV6-3 and J usage is TRBJ1-5; D gene unclear. In germline, CDR1 is MNHEY, CDR2 SVGEGT. Trimming removed 7 bases from V and 15 bases from J, with 22 bases in between. CDR3 length: 13 amino acids. CDR3 sequence: CASTSSRELRPHF. The DNA of the CDR3 is TGTGCCAGCACCTCCTCAAGGGAATTGAGGCCGCATTTT.

This rearrangement joins TRBV29-1 to TRBJ1-2, with D hard to call. This CDR3 region has 8 residues. Germline CDR1 and CDR2: SQVTM and ANQGSEA. The CDR3 loop reads CSEDGYTF. The CDR3 nucleotides read TGCAGTGAAGACGGCTACACCTTC.

As concerns this clonotype: Just one base apart from a much larger clone, this may be a read error. The V call is TRBV10-3, the J call TRBJ2-5, with D perhaps TRBD1 or TRBD2 (6 bases each). CDR1 is ENHRY and CDR2 is SYGVKD in the germline V gene. The V end lost 10 bases, the J end lost 5 bases, and 20 bases lay between the germline ends. The CDR3 runs 14 residues. The CDR3 coding sequence is TGTGCCACCTCACCGTGGGGGGCGCGGGAGACCCAGTACTTC. This codes for CATSPWGARETQYF.

This clonotype was observed at least ten times. The CDR3 DNA is TGTGCCAGCAGCTTCATCACGGGCGGGCGAGCTTTCTTT. The encoded protein is CASSFITGGRAFF. This rearrangement joins TRBV7-6 to TRBJ1-1; D gene uncertain. Trimming shortened V by 3 bases and J by 10 bases, and 15 bases separated the two germline ends. The CDR3 spans 13 residues. Germline-derived CDR1 and CDR2 are SGHVS and FNYEAQ.

CDR3 bases: TGCGCCAGCAGCCAAGATTCGATAGGGAACCAGCCCCAGCATTTT. As protein: CASSQDSIGNQPQHF. J is TRBJ1-5 and V is TRBV4-3; no clear D gene. V shed 0 bases and J shed 7 bases, with 13 bases lying between them. Germline V gives CDR1 LGHNA, CDR2 YSLEER. The CDR3 consists of 15 residues.

This clonotype was seen many times. V and J are TRBV12-3 or TRBV12-4 and TRBJ2-1, with D perhaps being TRBD1 or TRBD2 (5 bases each). The CDR3 extends over 15 amino acids. The ends were cut back, 3 bases at V and 2 bases at J, with 11 bases in the middle. This CDR3 reads CASSFLGTAYNEQFF. The CDR3 nucleotides read TGTGCCAGCAGTTTCCTTGGGACCGCCTACAATGAGCAGTTCTTC.